The 20 T cell receptor beta chains presented below share a single source sample, sequenced in a study of blood T cell repertoires in COVID-19. The method was immunoSEQ multiplex PCR; TCRdb's version includes in-frame clones alone and lacks a portion of them. Among 120,000 to 150,000 clones listed, roughly 79% were seen once. Sequenced: peripheral blood. The receptors here all came from a human donor with acute or convalescent COVID-19. The donor label of this sample is uncertain.

The chain links TRBV5-5 to TRBJ1-4, with D unresolved. CDR1 is SGHKS and CDR2 is YYEKEE in the germline V gene (reference sequence). V was cut by 1 base and J by 8 bases, with 12 bases left in between. The CDR3 length is 14 residues. CDR3 in amino acids: CASSLKPGGEKLFF. CDR3 coding DNA: TGTGCCAGCAGCTTGAAACCGGGTGGGGAAAAACTGTTTTTT.

The chain couples TRBV10-1 to TRBJ2-7; 7 positions match TRBD1. V lost 3 bases and J lost 8; bases outside the gene matches: 13. Germline values: CDR1 WNHNN, CDR2 SYGVQD (reference sequence). CDR3 length equals 15 residues. Here the CDR3 reads CASSDPSTGLRKQYF. The CDR3 DNA reads as TGCGCCAGCAGTGACCCATCGACAGGGCTACGGAAGCAGTACTTC.

The chain combines TRBV3-1 (or the pseudogene TRBV3-2) with TRBJ2-1; TRBD1 aligns across 8 bases. J lost 5 bases, V lost 2 bases, and 11 bases had no gene match. The CDR3 length is 17 residues. CDR1 is LGHDT and CDR2 is YNNKEL in the germline V gene (reference sequence). CDR3 loop: CASSQHDRGWGNNEQFF. The CDR3 nucleotides are TGTGCCAGCAGCCAACACGACAGGGGTTGGGGAAACAATGAGCAGTTCTTC.

This sequence joins TRBV19 and TRBJ1-2, with D perhaps TRBD1 (5 bases). The germline CDR1 and CDR2 sequences are LNHDA and SQIVND (reference sequence). The CDR3 is 13 residues long. Trimming pared 3 bases from V and 2 bases from J, leaving 7 bases between. For the CDR3, the DNA is TGTGCCAGTAGTATCCGGGGGAACTATGGCTACACCTTC. Residues: CASSIRGNYGYTF.

The chain couples TRBV4-1 to TRBJ1-5; TRBD1 agrees at 7 bases. In germline, CDR1 is MGHRA, CDR2 YSYEKL. J lost 2 bases, V lost 4 bases, and 8 bases had no gene match. The CDR3 runs to 16 residues. The CDR3 protein is CASSPDPQGGNQPQHF. The CDR3 region has the DNA TGCGCCAGCAGCCCGGACCCCCAGGGGGGCAATCAGCCCCAGCATTTT.

This clone was found a few times. The chain recombines TRBV2 with TRBJ2-2; TRBD1 might be the D (5 bases). With 4 bases removed from V and 4 bases from J, the gap between germline ends came to 13 bases. The V gene's germline CDR1 is SNHLY and CDR2 FYNNEI. The CDR3 contains 15 residues. The CDR3 DNA reads TGTGCCAGCAGTGCACCGCTAGGGGTCACCGGGGAGCTGTTTTTT. Translating gives CASSAPLGVTGELFF.

This chain links TRBV10-2 with TRBJ1-3; no clear D. The CDR3 consists of 13 residues. CDR1 is WSHSY and CDR2 is SAAADI in the germline V gene. The V end was cut by 5 bases, the J end by 6 bases, with 11 bases between. This CDR3 is CASSSRDLNTIYF. As DNA, the CDR3 is TGCGCCAGCAGTTCGAGGGATTTAAACACCATATATTTT.

The chain recombines TRBV2 with TRBJ1-1; TRBD1 matches 8 bases. From germline, CDR1 is SNHLY and CDR2 FYNNEI. The CDR3 is 16 residues long. V shed 6 bases and J 1 base; nucleotides not matched to a gene: 10. The CDR3 region is CASSLGQGGSNTEAFF. CDR3 in DNA: TGTGCCAGCAGCCTCGGACAGGGTGGTTCGAACACTGAAGCTTTCTTT. The whole variable domain, remainder taken from reference TRBV2 and TRBJ1-1, is EPEVTQTPSHQVTQMGQEVILRCVPISNHLYFYWYRQILGQKVEFLVSFYNNEISEKSEIFDDQFSVERPDGSNFTLKIRSTKLEDSAMYFCASSLGQGGSNTEAFFGQGTRLTVV.

The V and J genes are TRBV27 and TRBJ2-6, with 8 bases identical to TRBD1. This CDR3 is 16 amino acids long. The junction had 5 bases not matched to a gene; V was cut back by 5 bases and J by 2 bases. Germline V gene sequence: CDR1 MNHEY, CDR2 SMNVEV (reference sequence). CDR3 DNA: TGTGCCAGCAGTGCGACAGGGGTCGCTGGGGCCAACGTCCTGACTTTC. The encoded protein is CASSATGVAGANVLTF. Based on the CDR3 plus reference TRBV27 and TRBJ2-6, the full variable domain is EAQVTQNPRYLITVTGKKLTVTCSQNMNHEYMSWYRQDPGLGLRQIYYSMNVEVTDKGDVPEGYKVSRKEKRNFPLILESPSPNQTSLYFCASSATGVAGANVLTFGAGSRLTVL.

This clone has ten or more counts. The chain joins TRBV7-6 to TRBJ2-1; D possibly corresponds to TRBD2 (5 bases). Deletions cut 4 bases from V and 7 bases from J, with 8 bases between. There are 12 residues in the CDR3. Germline values: CDR1 SGHVS, CDR2 FNYEAQ. The CDR3 DNA follows: TGTGCCAGCAGCTCCACGGGAAATGAGCAGTTCTTC. Translation: CASSSTGNEQFF.

This clone is a singleton in its sample. The J gene is TRBJ2-5, the V gene TRBV5-4, with 7 positions matching TRBD1. Looked up from germline, CDR1 is SGHNT and CDR2 is YYREEE (reference sequence). J gave up 1 base and V 5 bases, and 5 bases lay outside the gene matches. The CDR3 runs to 14 residues. Here the CDR3 reads CASSPGQAQETQYF. The CDR3 DNA reads TGTGCCAGCAGTCCTGGACAGGCCCAAGAGACCCAGTACTTC.

This chain links TRBV6-6 with TRBJ1-5, with a possible D match to TRBD1 (5 bases). Germline values: CDR1 MNHNY, CDR2 SVGAGI (reference sequence). With 2 bases removed from V and 6 bases from J, the gap between germline ends came to 14 bases. This CDR3 spans 15 amino acids. Here the CDR3 reads CASSYPGTRGQPQHF. The CDR3 DNA reads TGTGCCAGCAGTTACCCCGGCACAAGGGGTCAGCCCCAGCATTTT.

The V and J genes are TRBV15 and TRBJ1-1; D is undetermined. The germline V gene has CDR1 LNHNV and CDR2 YYDKDF (reference sequence). Trimming pared 1 base from V and 2 bases from J, leaving 11 bases between. The CDR3 is 15 amino acids. CDR3: CATSRGRILNTEAFF. The DNA for the CDR3 is TGTGCCACCAGCAGAGGGCGGATTTTAAACACTGAAGCTTTCTTT.

This sequence joins TRBV7-8 and TRBJ1-5, with D possibly being TRBD1 (6 bases). CDR3 length: 13 residues. Trimming removed 6 bases from V and 4 bases from J, with 10 bases in between. CDR1 and CDR2 (germline): SGHVS, FQNEAQ. The CDR3 sequence: CASRRGGNQPQHF. CDR3 nucleotide sequence: TGTGCCAGCAGGAGGGGGGGTAATCAGCCCCAGCATTTT.

This clone appeared a single time. The rearrangement joins TRBV5-1 to TRBJ1-4; a possible D gene is TRBD1 (6 bases). Germline V gene data show CDR1 as SGHRS and CDR2 as YFSETQ. The V end was cut by 3 bases, the J end by 6 bases, with 12 bases between. This CDR3 has 14 amino acids. CDR3 sequence (DNA): TGCGCCAGCAGCTGGGAGGGGGGATATGAAAAACTGTTTTTT. Its protein product is CASSWEGGYEKLFF.

The chain couples TRBV2 to TRBJ1-3; a weak D match, TRBD1 (6 bases). Trimming left V 6 bases short and J 5 bases short, with 14 bases between. Germline V CDR1 and CDR2: SNHLY, FYNNEI. The CDR3 length is 14 residues. Here the CDR3 DNA reads TGTGCCAGCAGCCCAGGGGTGAGAAGAAACACCATATATTTT. As protein: CASSPGVRRNTIYF.

The chain recombines TRBV7-9 with TRBJ2-5; maybe TRBD1 (6 bases). V lost 5 bases and J lost 2, with 12 bases in between. CDR3 length equals 14 residues. Germline V gene sequence: CDR1 SEHNR, CDR2 FQNEAQ (reference sequence). The CDR3 region is CASSQTGTQETQYF. The CDR3 nucleotides read TGTGCCAGCAGCCAAACCGGGACACAAGAGACCCAGTACTTC. The full variable domain, its missing parts supplied by reference TRBV7-9 and TRBJ2-5, is DTGVSQNPRHKITKRGQNVTFRCDPISEHNRLYWYRQTLGQGPEFLTYFQNEAQLEKSRLLSDRFSAERPKGSFSTLEIQRTEQGDSAMYLCASSQTGTQETQYFGPGTRLLVL.

The chain uses TRBV5-1 and TRBJ1-2; D gene unclear. Trimming left V 3 bases short and J 3 bases short, with 9 bases between. The CDR3 consists of 13 residues. CDR1 SGHRS and CDR2 YFSETQ come from the germline V gene. Written as DNA, the CDR3 is TGCGCCAGCAGCTCGGTGGCGGACTATGGCTACACCTTC. This codes for CASSSVADYGYTF.

CDR3 residues: CASSVPGQGQSGTGELFF. For the CDR3, the DNA is TGTGCCAGCAGTGTCCCGGGACAGGGGCAATCAGGGACCGGGGAGCTGTTTTTT. The chain employs TRBV2 and TRBJ2-2; 10 nucleotides agree with TRBD1. There are 18 residues in the CDR3. Germline V gives CDR1 SNHLY, CDR2 FYNNEI. V was clipped by 4 bases and J by 5 bases; unmatched bases: 13.

The V call is TRBV9, the J call TRBJ1-2, with D perhaps matching TRBD1 (5 bases). The V and J ends lost 3 bases and 5 bases respectively, with 17 bases between them. Germline V gives CDR1 SGDLS, CDR2 YYNGEE. The CDR3 loop spans 15 amino acids. The CDR3 spells CASSDTGDSVYGYTF. The CDR3 nucleotides read TGTGCCAGCAGCGATACAGGCGATAGTGTTTATGGCTACACCTTC.